This T cell receptor beta chain was captured by sequencing in a study of T cells in Graves' hyperthyroidism and ophthalmopathy (dated by TCRdb to the late 2010s). A note on the overall study: Peripheral blood was collected at initial diagnosis, before any treatment. A discovery cohort of about a hundred patients, about 43 with Graves' ophthalmopathy and 57 with stable Graves' hyperthyroidism, was used to find distinguishing TCR V-J signatures. Whether ophthalmopathy could be predicted prospectively was tested in an independent validation cohort made up of fewer than 20 hyperthyroidism patients plus 17 patients who later progressed to ophthalmopathy. The approximately 100 discovery patients were divided at random into training and test sets in a 7:3 ratio. In more than 5 Graves' hyperthyroidism patients, the study also compared T-cell repertoires from thyroid tissue with T-cell repertoires from blood. After sampling, hyperthyroidism patients received methimazole starting at 30 mg daily, and ophthalmopathy patients received high-dose intravenous methylprednisolone. According to the paper, TCR Vbeta CDR3 sequencing was carried out on about 140 peripheral blood samples, which came from 40 to 45 ophthalmopathy, around 74 hyperthyroidism and about 17 progressor patients. Broad study findings and their caveats: Sample size was not statistically predetermined, and investigators were not blinded to group allocation. A model built on a 13 V-J signature distinguished ophthalmopathy from stable hyperthyroidism, reaching around 87% sensitivity and around 81% specificity in cross-validation and 80%/75% in testing. In validation, progression to ophthalmopathy was predicted by the model with roughly 69% sensitivity and just over 72% specificity, a median of around 5.9 months before onset. Most expanded thyroid clonotypes (frequency above 0.001) were also detected in blood, a finding suggesting that blood repertoires may reflect thyroid immune responses.

The TCR beta CDR3 regions were amplified from the RNA transcripts. For the first round of RT-PCR on the TCR CDR3, the HTBI primer set was used together with the Qiagen OneStep RT-PCR kit. The libraries were constructed in a second round of multiplex PCR and then size-selected and purified. Libraries were sequenced paired-end with 100 bp reads on an Illumina HiSeq2000. In the paper's pipeline: Raw data were processed with SOAPnuke, discarding reads with adapters, uncalled bases, mean Phred below 15, or no exact constant-primer or identifier match. COPE v1.2.5 was used to merge high-quality paired reads, and clonotypes were defined as unique nucleotide sequences. MiTCR v1.1 was used to align clonotypes to the IMGT TRBV, TRBD and TRBJ reference segments. Analysis was restricted to V-J combinations with a frequency above 0.0001, which covered about 99% of repertoires. The TCS score was defined as the ratio of F50 (clonal expansion) to E x V (chaos), calculated using BLOSUM62-based TCRdist between CDR3 peptides within each V-J. Welch's t-statistics and random forest reduced 514 V-J features to fewer than 15, which were used in a naive Bayes classifier (R e1071). The public reads were reanalyzed by TCRdb: fastp trimming at Q25, MiXCR alignment, in-frame beta chains only. Rows merge per CDR3 protein into single entries with the most common DNA and genes. TCRdb, rather than the study authors, made the V and J calls. The sample table contains more than 300,000 distinct CDR3 sequences; only one count was recorded for more than 14% of them. The ten largest clones represent around 20% of the sample.

In the ophthalmopathy patients, disease was moderately to severely active, with a Clinical Activity Score of 3 or more, a NOSPECS grade of 4 or more, and a duration of less than 3 months. Exclusion was applied to patients with uncontrolled infections, other autoimmune diseases, pregnancy or lactation. Diagnoses relied on clinical symptoms, serum thyroxine and TRAb, thyroid ultrasound and orbital computed tomography. PBMCs were separated from roughly 10 ml of fresh peripheral blood using Ficoll-Paque density gradient centrifugation. Total RNA was extracted using Trizol reagent, and RNA quality was assessed on an Agilent 2100 Bioanalyzer. To note about this clonotype: This receptor's antigen is unknown. The record has no base qualities; no much larger clone is one base away.

This clonotype originated in a young woman with Graves' ophthalmopathy. The sequenced sample was blood.

This receptor carries the CDR3 CASSTDRSHAYTF. The nucleotides read TGTGCCAGCAGCACCGACAGGAGCCATGCCTACACCTTC. The rearrangement combines TRBV12-3 or TRBV12-4 with TRBJ1-2; the D segment could be TRBD1, given 6 matching bases. Trimming removed 6 bases from V and 10 bases from J, leaving 18 bases between the germline ends. The CDR3 covers 13 residues, taking in both the cysteine and the phenylalanine. The CDR3 DNA has 39 bases and is translated from base 1.